This T cell receptor beta chain was profiled in a study of blood T cells in healthy people across ages. Regarding this clonotype: The antigen remains unidentified.

Study findings and constraints: Higher diversity, along with more naive CD4+ cells, distinguished long-lived donors from aged donors. Unsorted PBMCs blocked a conclusive comparison of naive and antigen-experienced cells.

Together with a sample-barcoded 5' primer, a J-beta primer mix was included in a second PCR lasting roughly 7 to 11 cycles. A single record per CDR3 protein comes from TCRdb applying MiXCR to the 5' RACE reads. Of about 830,000 distinct CDR3 sequences in the sample, about 59% were seen once. This CDR3 spans 14 amino acids. The germline V and J ends were trimmed by 6 bases and 7 bases, with 16 bases remaining between them. Germline V gene sequence: CDR1 SGHTA, CDR2 FQGNSA. This chain uses TRBV7-2 with TRBJ2-1; the D gene is possibly TRBD2 (5 bases). The TCR sequence derives from a man aged 25 to 45 in good health. The sequencing input was blood. The CDR3 bases are TGTGCCAGCAGTTTTCCCCTAGCCAAAAATGAGCAGTTCTTC. Amino acid sequence: CASSFPLAKNEQFF. Drawing the rest from reference TRBV7-2 and TRBJ2-1, the complete variable domain is GAGVSQSPSNKVTEKGKDVELRCDPISGHTALYWYRQSLGQGLEFLIYFQGNSAPDKSGLPSDRFSAERTGGSVSTLTIQRTQQEDSAVYLCASSFPLAKNEQFFGPGTRLTVL.